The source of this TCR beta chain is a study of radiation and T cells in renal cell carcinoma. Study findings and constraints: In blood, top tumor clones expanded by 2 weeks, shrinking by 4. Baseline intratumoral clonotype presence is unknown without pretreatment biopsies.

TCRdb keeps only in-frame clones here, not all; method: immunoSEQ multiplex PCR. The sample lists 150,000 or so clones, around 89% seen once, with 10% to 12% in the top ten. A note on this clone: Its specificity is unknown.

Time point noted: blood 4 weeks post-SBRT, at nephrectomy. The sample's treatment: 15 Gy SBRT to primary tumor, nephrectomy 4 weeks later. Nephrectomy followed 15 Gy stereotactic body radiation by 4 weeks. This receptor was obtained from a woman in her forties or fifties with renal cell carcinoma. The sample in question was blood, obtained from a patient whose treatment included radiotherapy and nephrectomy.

In DNA form, the CDR3 reads TGTGCCAGCCGGGACAGGGATAATCAGCCCCAGCATTTT. It is translated as CASRDRDNQPQHF. The chain carries TRBV6-1 and TRBJ1-5; 9 positions match TRBD1. Germline trimming cut 8 bases from V and 4 bases from J; bases unmatched to any gene: 3. This CDR3 comprises 13 residues. CDR1 and CDR2 (germline): MNHNS, SASEGT.